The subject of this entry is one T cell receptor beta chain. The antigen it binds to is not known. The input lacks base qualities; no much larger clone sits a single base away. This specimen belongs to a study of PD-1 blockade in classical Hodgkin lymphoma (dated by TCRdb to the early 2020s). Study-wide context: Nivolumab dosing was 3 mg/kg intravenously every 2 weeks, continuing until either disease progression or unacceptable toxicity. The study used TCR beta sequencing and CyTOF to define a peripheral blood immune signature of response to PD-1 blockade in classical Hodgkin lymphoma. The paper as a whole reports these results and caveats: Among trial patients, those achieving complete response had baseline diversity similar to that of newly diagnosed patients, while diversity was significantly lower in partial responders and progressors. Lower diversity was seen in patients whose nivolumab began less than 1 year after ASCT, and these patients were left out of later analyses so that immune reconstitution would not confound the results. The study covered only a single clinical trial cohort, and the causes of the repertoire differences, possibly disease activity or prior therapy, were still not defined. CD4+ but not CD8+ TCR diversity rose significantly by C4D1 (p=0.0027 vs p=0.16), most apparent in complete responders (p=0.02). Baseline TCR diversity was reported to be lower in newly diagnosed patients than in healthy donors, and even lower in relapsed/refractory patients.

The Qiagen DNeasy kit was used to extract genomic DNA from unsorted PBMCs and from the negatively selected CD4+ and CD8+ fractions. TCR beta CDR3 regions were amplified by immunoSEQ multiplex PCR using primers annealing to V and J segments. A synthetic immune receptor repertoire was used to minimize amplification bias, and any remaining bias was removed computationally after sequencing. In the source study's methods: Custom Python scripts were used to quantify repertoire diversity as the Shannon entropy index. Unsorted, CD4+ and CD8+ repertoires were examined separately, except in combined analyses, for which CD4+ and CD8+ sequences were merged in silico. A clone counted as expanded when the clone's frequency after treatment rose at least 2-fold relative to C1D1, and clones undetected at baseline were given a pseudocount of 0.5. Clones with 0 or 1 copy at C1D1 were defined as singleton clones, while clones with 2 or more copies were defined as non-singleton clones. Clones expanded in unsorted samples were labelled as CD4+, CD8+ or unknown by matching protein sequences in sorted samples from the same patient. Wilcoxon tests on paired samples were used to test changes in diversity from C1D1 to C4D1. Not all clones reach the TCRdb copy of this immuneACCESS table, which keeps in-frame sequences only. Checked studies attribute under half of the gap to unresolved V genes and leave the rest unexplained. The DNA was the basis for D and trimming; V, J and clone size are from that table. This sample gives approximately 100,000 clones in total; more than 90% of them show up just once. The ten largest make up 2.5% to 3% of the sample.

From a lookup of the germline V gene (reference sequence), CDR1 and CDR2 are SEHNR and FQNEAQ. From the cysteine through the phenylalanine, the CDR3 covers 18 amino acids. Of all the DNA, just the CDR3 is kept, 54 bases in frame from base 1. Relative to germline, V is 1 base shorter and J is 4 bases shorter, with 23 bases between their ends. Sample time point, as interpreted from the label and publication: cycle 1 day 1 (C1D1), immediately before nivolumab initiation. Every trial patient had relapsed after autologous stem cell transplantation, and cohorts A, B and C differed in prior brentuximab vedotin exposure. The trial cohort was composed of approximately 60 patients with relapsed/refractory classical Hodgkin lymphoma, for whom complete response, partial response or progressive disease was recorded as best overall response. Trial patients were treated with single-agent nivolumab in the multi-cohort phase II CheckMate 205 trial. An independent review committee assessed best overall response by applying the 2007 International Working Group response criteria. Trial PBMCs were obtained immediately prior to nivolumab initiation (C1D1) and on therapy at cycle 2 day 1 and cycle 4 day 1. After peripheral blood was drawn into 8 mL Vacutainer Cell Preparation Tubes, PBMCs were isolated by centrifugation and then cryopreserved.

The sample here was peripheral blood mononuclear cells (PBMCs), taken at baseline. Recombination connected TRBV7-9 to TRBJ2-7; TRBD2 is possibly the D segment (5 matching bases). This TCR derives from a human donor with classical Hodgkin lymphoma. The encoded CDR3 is CASSLDAAEGDLLYEQYF. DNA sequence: TGTGCCAGCAGCTTAGATGCCGCCGAGGGAGACCTTCTTTACGAGCAGTACTTC. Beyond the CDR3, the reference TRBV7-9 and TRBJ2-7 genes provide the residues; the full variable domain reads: DTGVSQNPRHKITKRGQNVTFRCDPISEHNRLYWYRQTLGQGPEFLTYFQNEAQLEKSRLLSDRFSAERPKGSFSTLEIQRTEQGDSAMYLCASSLDAAEGDLLYEQYFGPGTRLTVT.